This TCR beta chain was sequenced for a study of blood T cell repertoires in COVID-19. Participants, about 18 to 90 years old, spanned under 25 US areas. Membership in each cohort depended on participant-reported clinical history. This CDR3 region has 15 residues. After removal of 1 base from V and 3 bases from J, the junction contained 1 base not matched to a gene. Germline V CDR1 and CDR2: SGHRS, YFSETQ. Original data processing: Estimates of nucleated cell counts were drawn from the amplification of reference gene primers. Clones were read by immunoSEQ multiplex PCR, and TCRdb kept only the in-frame ones, dropping some. The V and J calls and clone size were taken over from that table, and D and trimming were inferred from the DNA. Among 150,000 to 200,000 clones listed, roughly 84% were seen once.

Sequencing used PBMCs or T cells enriched from blood (not recorded which). J is TRBJ2-2 and V is TRBV5-1; TRBD2 aligns across 9 bases. The TCR was taken from a man aged 50 or older who had recovered from COVID-19. The CDR3 is CASSLRLADTGELFF. In DNA form, the CDR3 reads TGCGCCAGCAGCTTGAGACTAGCGGACACCGGGGAGCTGTTTTTT.